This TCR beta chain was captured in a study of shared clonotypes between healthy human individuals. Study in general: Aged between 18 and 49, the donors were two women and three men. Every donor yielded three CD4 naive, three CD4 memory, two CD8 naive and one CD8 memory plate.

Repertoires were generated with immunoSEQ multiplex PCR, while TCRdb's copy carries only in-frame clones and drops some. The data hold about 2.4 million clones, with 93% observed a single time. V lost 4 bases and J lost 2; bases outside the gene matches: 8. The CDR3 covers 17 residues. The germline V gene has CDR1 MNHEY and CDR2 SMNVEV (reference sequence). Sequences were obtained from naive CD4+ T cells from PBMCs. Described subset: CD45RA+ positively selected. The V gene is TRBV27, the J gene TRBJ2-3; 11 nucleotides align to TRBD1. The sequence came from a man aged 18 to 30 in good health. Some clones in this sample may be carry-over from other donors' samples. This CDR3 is CASSSKRTGGYTDTQYF. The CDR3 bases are TGTGCCAGCAGTTCCAAACGGACAGGGGGCTACACAGATACGCAGTATTTT.